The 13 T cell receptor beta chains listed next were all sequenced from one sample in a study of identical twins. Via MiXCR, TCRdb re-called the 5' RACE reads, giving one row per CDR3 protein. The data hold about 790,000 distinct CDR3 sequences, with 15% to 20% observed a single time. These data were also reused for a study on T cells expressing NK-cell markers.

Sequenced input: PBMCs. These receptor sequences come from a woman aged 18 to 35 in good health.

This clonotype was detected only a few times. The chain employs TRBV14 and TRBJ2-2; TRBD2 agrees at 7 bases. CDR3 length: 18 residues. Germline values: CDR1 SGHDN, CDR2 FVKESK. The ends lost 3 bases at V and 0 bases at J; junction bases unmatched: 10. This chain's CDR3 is CASSQRDGRTTNTGELFF. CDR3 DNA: TGTGCCAGCAGCCAGAGGGACGGGAGGACAACGAACACCGGGGAGCTGTTTTTT.

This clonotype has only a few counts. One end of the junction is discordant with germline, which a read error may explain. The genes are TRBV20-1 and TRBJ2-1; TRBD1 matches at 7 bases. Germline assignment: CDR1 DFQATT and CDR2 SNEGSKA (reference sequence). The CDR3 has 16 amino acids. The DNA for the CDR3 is TGCAGTCCTAGACCTCGGGTGGACAGGTCCTACAATGAGCAGTTCTTC. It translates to CSPRPRVDRSYNEQFF.

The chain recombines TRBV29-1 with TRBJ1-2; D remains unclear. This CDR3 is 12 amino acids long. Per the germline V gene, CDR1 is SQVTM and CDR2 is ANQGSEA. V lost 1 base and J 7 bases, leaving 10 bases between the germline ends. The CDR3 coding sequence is TGCAGCGTTGAAGTAACATTGATTGGCTACACCTTC. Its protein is CSVEVTLIGYTF.

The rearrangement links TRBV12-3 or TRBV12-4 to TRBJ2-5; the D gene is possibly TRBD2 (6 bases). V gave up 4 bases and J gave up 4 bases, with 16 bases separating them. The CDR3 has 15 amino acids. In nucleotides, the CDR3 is TGTGCCAGCAGTTGGGGACTGGGACGGGGAGAGACCCAGTACTTC. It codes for CASSWGLGRGETQYF.

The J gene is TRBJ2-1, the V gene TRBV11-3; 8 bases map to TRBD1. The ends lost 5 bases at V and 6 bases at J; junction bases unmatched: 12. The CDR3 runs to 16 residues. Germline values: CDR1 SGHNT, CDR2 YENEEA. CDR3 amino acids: CASSPLIGQGPNEQFF. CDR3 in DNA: TGTGCCAGCAGCCCCCTGATTGGACAGGGACCCAATGAGCAGTTCTTC.

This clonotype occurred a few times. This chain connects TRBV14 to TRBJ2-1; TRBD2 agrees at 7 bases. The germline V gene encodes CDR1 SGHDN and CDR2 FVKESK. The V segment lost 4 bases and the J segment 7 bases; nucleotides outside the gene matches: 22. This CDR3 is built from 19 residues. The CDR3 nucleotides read TGTGCCAGCAGCCCGACGGACTCTAGCGGATCCATTATGGAGAATGAGCAGTTCTTC. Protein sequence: CASSPTDSSGSIMENEQFF.

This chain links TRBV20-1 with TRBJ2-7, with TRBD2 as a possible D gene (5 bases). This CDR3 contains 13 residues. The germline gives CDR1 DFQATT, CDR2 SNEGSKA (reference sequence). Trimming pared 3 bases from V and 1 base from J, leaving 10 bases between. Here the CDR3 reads CSARRADSYEQYF. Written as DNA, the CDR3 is TGCAGTGCTAGGAGGGCGGATTCCTACGAGCAGTACTTC.

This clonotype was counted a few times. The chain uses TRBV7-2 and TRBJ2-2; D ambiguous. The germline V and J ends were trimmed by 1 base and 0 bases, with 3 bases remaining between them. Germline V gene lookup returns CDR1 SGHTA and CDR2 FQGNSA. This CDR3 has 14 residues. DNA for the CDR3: TGTGCCAGCAGCTTAGTTACGAACACCGGGGAGCTGTTTTTT. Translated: CASSLVTNTGELFF.

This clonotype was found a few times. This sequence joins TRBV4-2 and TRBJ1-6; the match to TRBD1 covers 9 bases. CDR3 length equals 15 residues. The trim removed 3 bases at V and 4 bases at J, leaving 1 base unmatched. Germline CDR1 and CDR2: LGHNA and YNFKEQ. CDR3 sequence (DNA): TGTGCCAGCAGCCAGGGGACAGGGTATAATTCACCCCTCCACTTT. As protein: CASSQGTGYNSPLHF.

CDR3 sequence reads: CASRRDRNYGYTF. In DNA form, the CDR3 reads TGTGCCAGCAGGCGGGACAGGAACTATGGCTACACCTTC. This chain joins TRBV12-3 or TRBV12-4 and TRBJ1-2, with 8 bases aligning to TRBD1. V shed 6 bases, J shed 2 bases, and the junction held 2 bases outside the gene matches. The CDR3 spans 13 residues.

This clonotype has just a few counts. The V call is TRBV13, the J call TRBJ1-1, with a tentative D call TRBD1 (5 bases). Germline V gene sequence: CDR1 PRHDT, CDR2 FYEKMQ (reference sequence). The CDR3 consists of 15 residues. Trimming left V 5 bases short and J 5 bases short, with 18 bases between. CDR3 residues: CASSPRGMGTTEAFF. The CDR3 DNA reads TGTGCCAGCAGCCCGCGGGGCATGGGAACTACTGAAGCTTTCTTT.

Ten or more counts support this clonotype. The CDR3 here is CSVERAPNEKLFF. CDR3 bases: TGCAGCGTTGAGAGGGCCCCAAATGAAAAACTGTTTTTT. This sequence joins TRBV29-1 and TRBJ1-4; D is unresolved. The CDR3 sequence is 13 residues long. Between the trimmed V and J ends, which lost 3 bases and 5 bases, there was a span of 10 bases. The germline CDR1 and CDR2 sequences are SQVTM and ANQGSEA.

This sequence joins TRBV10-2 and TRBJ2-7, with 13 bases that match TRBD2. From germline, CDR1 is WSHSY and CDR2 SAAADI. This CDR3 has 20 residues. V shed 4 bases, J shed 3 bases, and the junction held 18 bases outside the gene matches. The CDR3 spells CASSVALTSGGTLFDYEQYF. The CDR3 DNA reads TGCGCCAGCAGTGTAGCCCTGACTAGCGGGGGGACTCTCTTCGACTACGAGCAGTACTTC.